Shown below are 13 T cell receptor beta chains from a single sample sequenced in a study of T cell changes during pregnancy in multiple sclerosis. The repertoire was sequenced with immunoSEQ multiplex PCR; TCRdb's copy has only in-frame clones and lacks some. The repertoire holds around 80,000 clones, with 94% as singletons. The specimen was peripheral blood, collected in the second trimester of pregnancy. The receptor source for this set is a female donor in good health, enrolled as a control in a pregnancy study.

This clone was observed once. The chain is built from TRBV9 and TRBJ2-3, with 8 bases matching TRBD2. Germline lookup yields CDR1 SGDLS and CDR2 YYNGEE. After removal of 4 bases from V and 6 bases from J, the junction contained 10 bases not matched to a gene. This CDR3 has 15 amino acids. The CDR3 sequence: CASSSKAGATDTQYF. Written as DNA, the CDR3 is TGTGCCAGCAGCTCTAAAGCGGGAGCAACTGATACGCAGTATTTT.

The gene calls are TRBV5-6 and TRBJ1-4; TRBD1 agrees at 9 bases. The germline gives CDR1 SGHDT, CDR2 YYEEEE. The CDR3 extends over 14 amino acids. The junction had 8 bases not matched to a gene; V was cut back by 4 bases and J by 10 bases. As DNA, the CDR3 is TGTGCCAGCAGCACCGGACAGGGGTCGGCAAAACTGTTTTTT. It yields the protein CASSTGQGSAKLFF.

The chain joins TRBV18 to TRBJ2-7; 9 bases map to TRBD2. The germline V gene encodes CDR1 KGHSH and CDR2 LQKENI. With 2 bases clipped from V and 5 bases from J, the junction kept 10 bases outside the gene matches. The CDR3 runs 16 residues. In DNA form, the CDR3 reads TGTGCCAGCTCACCAAGTTCACTAGCGGGTCGAAACGAGCAGTACTTC. Protein product: CASSPSSLAGRNEQYF.

DNA of the CDR3: TGTGCCAGCAGCAGGGACTCTCTGAACACCGGGGAGCTGTTTTTT. It yields the protein CASSRDSLNTGELFF. The chain is built from TRBV5-4 and TRBJ2-2; TRBD2 might be the D (6 bases). Germline V gives CDR1 SGHNT, CDR2 YYREEE (reference sequence). CDR3 size: 15 residues. V lost 4 bases and J lost 1, with 11 bases in between.

J is TRBJ2-2 and V is TRBV28, with TRBD1 identical over 8 bases. With 8 bases clipped from V and 4 bases from J, the junction kept 6 bases outside the gene matches. The germline gives CDR1 MDHEN, CDR2 SYDVKM. This CDR3 spans 14 amino acids. The CDR3 DNA reads TGTGCCAGCCGTCCTACAGGGGGCACCGGGGAGCTGTTTTTT. Protein sequence: CASRPTGGTGELFF.

The J gene is TRBJ2-7, the V gene TRBV2; D is unclear. The V end lost 3 bases, the J end lost 2 bases, and 8 bases lay between the germline ends. Germline V CDR1 and CDR2: SNHLY, FYNNEI. The CDR3 runs 13 residues. This CDR3 is CASSEGRTYEQYF. DNA of the CDR3: TGTGCCAGCAGTGAGGGCAGGACCTACGAGCAGTACTTC.

V and J are TRBV15 and TRBJ2-1; D uncertain. Germline-derived CDR1 and CDR2 are LNHNV and YYDKDF (reference sequence). V lost 1 base and J lost 6, with 7 bases in between. CDR3 length: 13 amino acids. The CDR3 region is CATSRGLINEQFF. Here the CDR3 DNA reads TGTGCCACCAGCAGAGGACTGATCAATGAGCAGTTCTTC. Supplemented by reference TRBV15 and TRBJ2-1, the full variable domain reads DAMVIQNPRYQVTQFGKPVTLSCSQTLNHNVMYWYQQKSSQAPKLLFHYYDKDFNNEADTPDNFQSRRPNTSFCFLDIRSPGLGDTAMYLCATSRGLINEQFFGPGTRLTVL.

The rearrangement joins TRBV7-8 to TRBJ2-1; 12 bases are shared with TRBD2. V trimming: 6 bases; J trimming: 6 bases; junction bases outside the gene matches: 15. Germline loops: CDR1 SGHVS, CDR2 FQNEAQ. The CDR3 totals 18 residues. The CDR3 reads CASSQLPPPSGRANEQFF. The CDR3 nucleotides are TGTGCCAGCAGTCAATTACCCCCCCCTAGCGGGAGGGCCAATGAGCAGTTCTTC.

The J gene is TRBJ2-5, the V gene TRBV27; tentative D call: TRBD1 (6 bases). Germline CDR1 reads MNHEY; CDR2 reads SMNVEV (reference sequence). Trimming removed 4 bases from V and 0 bases from J, with 12 bases in between. The length of the CDR3 is 15 residues. The CDR3 sequence: CASSSSTGDQETQYF. CDR3 nucleotides: TGTGCCAGCAGTTCCTCGACAGGAGACCAAGAGACCCAGTACTTC.

V is TRBV5-1 and J is TRBJ2-2; no firm D call. Trimming took off 1 base at V and 0 bases at J, with 4 bases between the two ends. The V gene's germline CDR1 is SGHRS and CDR2 YFSETQ. There are 14 residues in the CDR3. The CDR3 reads CASSLYTNTGELFF. Here the CDR3 DNA reads TGCGCCAGCAGCTTGTACACGAACACCGGGGAGCTGTTTTTT.

This clone has a single count. V is TRBV28 and J is TRBJ2-7, with 9 positions matching TRBD1. The CDR3 runs to 16 residues. The germline CDR1 and CDR2 sequences are MDHEN and SYDVKM. J gave up 2 bases and V 5 bases, and 10 bases lay outside the gene matches. CDR3 protein: CASSTDRDRAPYEQYF. DNA of the CDR3: TGTGCCAGCAGTACGGACCGGGACAGGGCCCCCTACGAGCAGTACTTC.

The CDR3 protein is CASSEALAGAYNEQFF. As DNA, the CDR3 is TGTGCCAGCAGTGAAGCGCTAGCGGGAGCCTACAATGAGCAGTTCTTC. This chain links TRBV2 with TRBJ2-1; 10 positions match TRBD2. CDR1 is SNHLY, CDR2 FYNNEI, per germline. This CDR3 has 16 amino acids. The ends lost 0 bases at V and 2 bases at J; junction bases unmatched: 1.

The chain combines TRBV5-6 with TRBJ1-5, with D possibly matching TRBD1 (6 bases). V lost 3 bases and J 6 bases, leaving 19 bases between the germline ends. Germline lookup yields CDR1 SGHDT and CDR2 YYEEEE. The length of the CDR3 is 16 residues. The CDR3 reads CASSSREQGFGQPQHF. In DNA form, the CDR3 reads TGTGCCAGCAGCTCGCGTGAACAGGGATTCGGTCAGCCCCAGCATTTT.